The 30 T cell receptor beta chains presented below share a single source sample, sequenced in a study of shared clonotypes between healthy human individuals (dated by TCRdb to 2020 to 2021). Library prep was done by the immunoSEQ multiplex PCR assay. Drawn from immuneACCESS, this table holds only the in-frame rearrangements with V and J called that TCRdb kept. Clones are partly lost; checked studies trace under half to an unresolved V gene and leave the rest unexplained. The sample has 2 million to 3 million clones on record, over 85% of them singletons. Approximately 0.35% of the sample lies in the top ten. The sample consisted of naive CD4+ T cells from PBMCs. The sample's cell subset or site label is to be understood as: CD45RA+ positively selected. These receptors were obtained from a man aged 18 to 30 in good health. Some clones in this sample may be carry-over from other donors' samples.

The chain combines TRBV28 with TRBJ2-1; weak D call: TRBD1 (5 bases). Germline V lookup: CDR1 MDHEN, CDR2 SYDVKM. The ends were cut back, 3 bases at V and 7 bases at J, with 10 bases in the middle. This CDR3 has 13 amino acids. CDR3 loop: CASSLAGQNEQFF. CDR3 in DNA: TGTGCCAGCAGTTTGGCAGGGCAAAATGAGCAGTTCTTC.

V is TRBV30 and J is TRBJ2-1; the match to TRBD2 covers 11 bases. Germline lookup yields CDR1 GTSNPN and CDR2 SVGIG (reference sequence). The V and J ends lost 7 bases and 4 bases, in that order; junction bases with no gene match: 6. The CDR3 is 14 residues long. CDR3 DNA: TGTGCCTTCGTCACTAGCGGGGGTTACAATGAGCAGTTCTTC. Protein: CAFVTSGGYNEQFF.

The chain recombines TRBV25-1 with TRBJ1-1; D is possibly TRBD1 (5 bases). Deletions cut 3 bases from V and 3 bases from J, with 11 bases between. The CDR3 is 14 amino acids. CDR1 and CDR2 from the germline V gene are MGHDK and SYGVNS. The CDR3 loop reads CASSEGRADTEAFF. The CDR3 nucleotides read TGTGCCAGCAGTGAGGGACGGGCCGACACTGAAGCTTTCTTT.

The chain combines TRBV4-1 with TRBJ1-2; D gene unclear. The V end lost 2 bases, the J end lost 3 bases, and 16 bases lay between the germline ends. The germline V gene has CDR1 MGHRA and CDR2 YSYEKL. This CDR3 spans 16 amino acids. CDR3 DNA: TGCGCCAGCAGCCAATCGGGAGCGGGGTTGTACTATGGCTACACCTTC. It codes for CASSQSGAGLYYGYTF.

The chain recombines TRBV5-1 with TRBJ2-1; 11 nucleotides agree with TRBD2. Germline trimming cut 7 bases from V and 1 base from J; bases unmatched to any gene: 4. There are 15 residues in the CDR3. CDR1 and CDR2 (germline): SGHRS, YFSETQ. CDR3 DNA: TGCGCCAGCGCAAGACTAGCGGGATCCTACAATGAGCAGTTCTTC. Protein: CASARLAGSYNEQFF.

In the case of this clone: In the same sample, other DNA sequences code for this CDR3. This chain connects TRBV18 to TRBJ2-7, with TRBD1 identical over 8 bases. The CDR3 has 15 residues. Germline V gene lookup returns CDR1 KGHSH and CDR2 LQKENI. Trimming removed 2 bases from V and 4 bases from J; junction bases left unmatched: 7. The CDR3 reads CASSPRTGGSYEQYF. The CDR3, as DNA: TGTGCCAGCTCACCAAGAACAGGGGGGTCATACGAGCAGTACTTC.

V usage is TRBV7-9 and J usage is TRBJ2-1, with 13 bases lining up with TRBD2. Losses at the gene ends were 5 bases for V and 3 bases for J; bases not matched to a gene: 4. The CDR3 is 16 amino acids. CDR1 SEHNR and CDR2 FQNEAQ come from the germline V gene (reference sequence). In DNA form, the CDR3 reads TGTGCCAGCAGCACCAGGACTAGCGGGAGCTACAATGAGCAGTTCTTC. Its translation is CASSTRTSGSYNEQFF.

The gene calls are TRBV7-9 and TRBJ2-5, with 7 bases aligning to TRBD1. The CDR3 runs 19 residues. After removal of 6 bases from V and 2 bases from J, the junction contained 21 bases not matched to a gene. From germline, CDR1 is SEHNR and CDR2 FQNEAQ (reference sequence). CDR3 DNA sequence: TGTGCCAGCAGATTGAGGCATAGAGAACCGGGACAGCATCAAGAGACCCAGTACTTC. Its translation: CASRLRHREPGQHQETQYF.

This clone appeared once. The germline gene is not matched at one end of the junction; a read error may be the cause. The sample contains more than one DNA sequence encoding this CDR3. The chain has TRBV7-9 and TRBJ2-5; TRBD2 matches at 7 bases. CDR1 is SEHNR, CDR2 FQNEAQ, per germline (reference sequence). The CDR3 spans 14 residues. The CDR3 DNA reads as TGTGCCAGCAGTTTAGGCCTAGCGGAAGAGACCCAGTACTTC. It yields the protein CASSLGLAEETQYF.

The chain combines TRBV28 with TRBJ2-1; TRBD2 agrees at 10 bases. This CDR3 is 14 amino acids long. Per germline, CDR1 MDHEN and CDR2 SYDVKM. J lost 15 bases, V lost 7 bases, and 15 bases had no gene match. CDR3 sequence: CASTPPLAGVTLFF. CDR3 DNA: TGTGCCAGCACCCCCCCCCTAGCGGGAGTAACCCTGTTCTTC.

This clone was found once. The chain recombines TRBV19 with TRBJ1-2, with D possibly matching TRBD1 (6 bases). Germline CDR1 reads LNHDA; CDR2 reads SQIVND (reference sequence). This CDR3 is built from 12 residues. V dropped 10 bases and J dropped 1 base, with 10 bases sitting between them. CDR3 protein: CAIQGHNYGYTF. The CDR3 nucleotides read TGTGCCATCCAGGGGCATAACTATGGCTACACCTTC.

The chain carries TRBV9 and TRBJ2-3; 10 bases line up with TRBD1. Germline loops: CDR1 SGDLS, CDR2 YYNGEE. V was pared by 3 bases and J by 6 bases, with 13 bases of the junction left unmatched. The CDR3 extends over 17 amino acids. The DNA for the CDR3 is TGTGCCAGCAGCGCCGATCTATGGGGACAGGGGAGGGATACGCAGTATTTT. It encodes CASSADLWGQGRDTQYF.

The rearrangement links TRBV7-2 to TRBJ2-7; the match to TRBD2 covers 7 bases. The germline V gene encodes CDR1 SGHTA and CDR2 FQGNSA. The V gene end was trimmed by 5 bases and the J gene end by 3 bases; junction bases not matched to a gene: 13. The CDR3 length is 16 residues. CDR3 residues: CASSPRRTSSRYEQYF. The CDR3 DNA is TGTGCCAGCAGCCCCCGGAGGACTAGTTCACGCTACGAGCAGTACTTC.

The gene calls are TRBV11-2 and TRBJ1-5, with D unclear. Germline CDR1 and CDR2: SGHAT and FQNNGV. CDR3 size: 12 residues. V was clipped by 9 bases and J by 0 bases, with 6 bases between them. In DNA form, the CDR3 reads TGTGCCAGTGGGAGTAGCAATCAGCCCCAGCATTTT. Protein: CASGSSNQPQHF.

The chain uses TRBV18 and TRBJ2-3, with 7 positions matching TRBD1. Germline-derived CDR1 and CDR2 are KGHSH and LQKENI. CDR3 size: 15 residues. Trimming removed 0 bases from V and 3 bases from J; junction bases left unmatched: 3. Here the CDR3 reads CASSPPGGATDTQYF. CDR3 bases: TGTGCCAGCTCACCACCAGGGGGCGCGACAGATACGCAGTATTTT. The variable domain in full, with the rest retrieved from reference TRBV18 and TRBJ2-3, is NAGVMQNPRHLVRRRGQEARLRCSPMKGHSHVYWYRQLPEEGLKFMVYLQKENIIDESGMPKERFSAEFPKEGPSILRIQQVVRGDSAAYFCASSPPGGATDTQYFGPGTRLTVL.

The chain employs TRBV28 and TRBJ2-7; TRBD2 is a possible D gene (6 bases). The CDR3 runs to 15 residues. The germline gives CDR1 MDHEN, CDR2 SYDVKM. Trimming took 7 bases from V and 0 from J, leaving 16 bases between them. In DNA, the CDR3 is TGTGCCAGCACCCGAGGGGAGCGGGTCTCCTACGAGCAGTACTTC. Translating gives CASTRGERVSYEQYF.

This clone was picked up one time. This chain connects TRBV11-3 to TRBJ2-7, with D tentatively TRBD2 (5 bases). CDR1 is SGHNT, CDR2 YENEEA, per germline. The CDR3 contains 14 residues. The V end lost 1 base, the J end lost 2 bases, and 9 bases lay between the germline ends. CDR3 coding DNA: TGTGCCAGCAGCTTAGGACGGGGAGCCTACGAGCAGTACTTC. The encoded protein is CASSLGRGAYEQYF.

The V gene is TRBV5-1, the J gene TRBJ2-3; D gene uncertain. The CDR3 is 14 amino acids. Trimming pared 4 bases from V and 4 bases from J, leaving 13 bases between. Germline assignment: CDR1 SGHRS and CDR2 YFSETQ. The CDR3 here is CASSPVSGSDTQYF. The CDR3 DNA follows: TGCGCCAGCAGCCCCGTATCCGGGTCAGATACGCAGTATTTT.

The chain combines TRBV19 with TRBJ2-6; D not certain. The CDR3 loop spans 13 amino acids. Germline V gives CDR1 LNHDA, CDR2 SQIVND (reference sequence). V lost 5 bases and J 8 bases, leaving 10 bases between the germline ends. This CDR3 reads CASSQTSTNVLTF. DNA of the CDR3: TGTGCCAGTAGTCAAACCTCGACCAACGTCCTGACTTTC.

As regards this clone: The same CDR3 arises from other DNA sequences in this sample as well. CDR3 protein: CASSLRQGSGYTF. Written as DNA, the CDR3 is TGTGCCAGCAGCTTAAGACAGGGCTCAGGCTACACCTTC. The chain recombines TRBV7-2 with TRBJ1-2, with 7 bases fitting TRBD1. The CDR3 is 13 residues long. V lost 2 bases to trimming and J lost 8 bases; unmatched junction nucleotides: 5. Germline CDR1 is SGHTA and CDR2 is FQGNSA.

This clone has only one observation. At one boundary the junction diverges from the germline segment, which might be a read error. The chain combines TRBV11-2 with TRBJ2-6, with D hard to call. The CDR3 has 14 amino acids. The germline CDR1 and CDR2 sequences are SGHAT and FQNNGV. The CDR3 reads CASSHLSRANVLTF. CDR3 nucleotide sequence: TGTGCCAGCAGCCACCTCTCTCGGGCCAACGTCCTGACTTTC.

The gene calls are TRBV28 and TRBJ1-2; no clear D gene. Trimming took 3 bases from V and 4 from J, leaving 12 bases between them. Per the germline V gene, CDR1 is MDHEN and CDR2 is SYDVKM. CDR3 length equals 14 residues. This CDR3 is CASSLPGMAYGYTF. CDR3 in DNA: TGTGCCAGCAGTTTGCCCGGGATGGCCTATGGCTACACCTTC.

This sequence joins TRBV7-2 and TRBJ2-7, with D unclear. V lost 4 bases and J lost 7, with 11 bases in between. Germline CDR1 is SGHTA and CDR2 is FQGNSA. The CDR3 sequence is 12 residues long. Here the CDR3 DNA reads TGTGCCAGCAGCTCGCCGCGACTGGAGCAGTACTTC. Translation gives CASSSPRLEQYF.

This chain joins TRBV12-2 and TRBJ1-1; TRBD1 was called by the table and not checked on the DNA. TRBV12-2 is designated a pseudogene. CDR3 size: 13 residues. CDR3 DNA: TGTGCAAGTCGGTATCCTCTCAGCACTGAAGCTTTCTTT. Translated, it gives CASRYPLSTEAFF.

This sequence joins TRBV7-9 and TRBJ2-5; TRBD1 aligns across 7 bases. The CDR3 is 17 amino acids. Trimming removed 5 bases from V and 2 bases from J; junction bases left unmatched: 14. The germline gives CDR1 SEHNR, CDR2 FQNEAQ (reference sequence). The CDR3 here is CASSRPLRAGGQETQYF. CDR3 bases: TGTGCCAGCAGCCGTCCCCTACGGGCAGGGGGACAAGAGACCCAGTACTTC.

This clone appeared once. This sequence joins TRBV7-8 and TRBJ2-1; D is ambiguous. This CDR3 has 12 amino acids. Per the germline V gene, CDR1 is SGHVS and CDR2 is FQNEAQ. V dropped 3 bases and J dropped 6 bases, with 6 bases sitting between them. CDR3 nucleotides: TGTGCCAGCAGCTTGCAGACCAATGAGCAGTTCTTC. It codes for CASSLQTNEQFF.

The chain joins TRBV30 to TRBJ1-2; a possible D gene is TRBD1 (6 bases). The CDR3 runs 13 residues. With 4 bases removed from V and 6 bases from J, the gap between germline ends came to 15 bases. Per the germline V gene, CDR1 is GTSNPN and CDR2 is SVGIG (reference sequence). This CDR3 is CAWIHRDGHGYTF. CDR3 sequence (DNA): TGTGCCTGGATTCACAGGGACGGCCATGGCTACACCTTC.

This clone was counted only a few times. V is TRBV6-5 and J is TRBJ1-1; D remains ambiguous. Per the germline V gene, CDR1 is MNHEY and CDR2 is SVGAGI. Trimming shortened V by 2 bases and J by 7 bases, and 17 bases separated the two germline ends. The CDR3 is made up of 15 amino acids. In nucleotides, the CDR3 is TGTGCCAGCAGTTACCGGACCTCGTCAATGGGTGAAGCTTTCTTT. As protein: CASSYRTSSMGEAFF.

The rearrangement links TRBV30 to TRBJ2-7; no reliable D call. Per the germline V gene, CDR1 is GTSNPN and CDR2 is SVGIG (reference sequence). V lost 3 bases, J lost 5 bases, and 11 bases lay in between. This CDR3 contains 12 residues. CDR3 bases: TGTGCCTGGAGGTCGGGCAGCCACGAGCAGTACTTC. As protein: CAWRSGSHEQYF.

Concerning this clone: Other DNA sequences in the sample encode the same CDR3. J is TRBJ2-3 and V is TRBV7-9; the D gene is possibly TRBD1 (6 bases). Trimming shortened V by 3 bases and J by 0 bases, and 7 bases separated the two germline ends. Per the germline V gene, CDR1 is SEHNR and CDR2 is FQNEAQ (reference sequence). This CDR3 is built from 14 residues. DNA of the CDR3: TGTGCCAGCAGCTTGGACAGAAGCACAGATACGCAGTATTTT. Protein: CASSLDRSTDTQYF.